Listed below are T cell receptor beta chains from one sample, sequenced in a study of T cell repertoires in cytomegalovirus infection. TCRdb redid the calling of the reads with MiXCR, one entry per CDR3 protein. Of nearly 700,000 distinct CDR3 sequences in the sample, 30% to 40% were seen once. These receptors have no identified antigens. The sequencing used cultured PBMCs, collected from culture after CMV antigen stimulation. These receptors were collected from a human donor in good health (CMV status not recorded). Some clones in this sample may be carry-over from other donors' samples. The CDR3 runs from the conserved cysteine through the conserved F or W. The order of the fields is clone size, J gene, D gene, V gene, CDR3 protein, CDR3 DNA. The D gene is left open where the match is weak. Rows give clone size only sometimes, using once, few, many, or a class for an expanded clone.

-	TRBJ2-5	-	TRBV5-6	CASSSLVGVWTQYF	TGTGCCAGCAGCTCGCTCGTCGGTGTATGGACCCAGTACTTC
many	TRBJ2-1	-	TRBV7-2	CASSLRAGLDEQFF	TGTGCCAGCAGCTTGAGGGCGGGGTTGGATGAGCAGTTCTTC
few	TRBJ1-3	TRBD1	TRBV28	CASSPPDRAGGNTIYF	TGTGCCAGCAGTCCCCCGGACAGGGCGGGAGGAAACACCATATATTTT
-	TRBJ2-1	-	TRBV29-1	CSVVRDTSEQFF	TGCAGCGTTGTTCGGGACACATCCGAGCAGTTCTTC
few	TRBJ2-1	-	TRBV10-3	CAISAGRGDEQFF	TGTGCCATCAGTGCGGGCAGGGGGGATGAGCAGTTCTTC
few	TRBJ1-1	-	TRBV6-2/TRBV6-3	CASYPSRGGSDTEAFF	TGTGCCAGCTACCCGTCACGCGGGGGGTCGGACACTGAAGCTTTCTTT
many	TRBJ2-3	-	TRBV7-2	CASSLSGFTDTQYF	TGTGCCAGCAGCTTGTCTGGTTTCACAGATACGCAGTATTTT
few	TRBJ1-1	-	TRBV20-1	CSARGGVGQMNTEAFF	TGCAGTGCTAGAGGAGGGGTGGGTCAAATGAACACTGAAGCTTTCTTT
few	TRBJ2-5	-	TRBV7-6	CASSTMTGYKETQYF	TGTGCCAGCAGCACAATGACAGGTTACAAAGAGACCCAGTACTTC
-	TRBJ2-5	TRBD2	TRBV3-1	CASSQSSSGKETQYF	TGTGCCAGCAGCCAATCGTCTAGCGGTAAAGAGACCCAGTACTTC
-	TRBJ1-5	-	TRBV12-3/TRBV12-4	CASSGSLNNQPQHF	TGTGCCAGCAGTGGATCTCTTAACAATCAGCCCCAGCATTTT
-	TRBJ2-5	TRBD1	TRBV20-1	CSARTGSKTQYF	TGCAGTGCAAGGACAGGGTCAAAGACCCAGTACTTC
many	TRBJ1-1	TRBD1	TRBV4-1	CASSHLGQGNTEAFF	TGCGCCAGCAGCCACCTGGGACAGGGAAACACTGAAGCTTTCTTT
-	TRBJ1-1	-	TRBV18	CASSTINTEAFF	TGTGCCAGCTCAACGATAAACACTGAAGCTTTCTTT
few	TRBJ2-7	-	TRBV6-2/TRBV6-3	CASTRAPGEQYF	TGTGCCAGCACCAGAGCTCCCGGGGAGCAGTACTTC
-	TRBJ2-3	-	TRBV2	CASSEATSTDTQYF	TGTGCCAGCAGTGAAGCCACAAGCACAGATACGCAGTATTTT